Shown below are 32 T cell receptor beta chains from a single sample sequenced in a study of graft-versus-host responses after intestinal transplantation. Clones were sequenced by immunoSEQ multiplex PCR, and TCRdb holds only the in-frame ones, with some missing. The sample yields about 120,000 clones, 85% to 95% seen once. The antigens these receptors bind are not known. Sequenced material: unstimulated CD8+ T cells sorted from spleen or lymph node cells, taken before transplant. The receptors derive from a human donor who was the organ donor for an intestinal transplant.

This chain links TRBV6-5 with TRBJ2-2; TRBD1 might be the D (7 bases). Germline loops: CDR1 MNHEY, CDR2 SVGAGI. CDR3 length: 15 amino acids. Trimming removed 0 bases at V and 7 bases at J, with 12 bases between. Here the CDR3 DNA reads TGTGCCAGCAGTTACTCAGCAGGGGGGAACGGGGAGCTGTTTTTT. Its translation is CASSYSAGGNGELFF.

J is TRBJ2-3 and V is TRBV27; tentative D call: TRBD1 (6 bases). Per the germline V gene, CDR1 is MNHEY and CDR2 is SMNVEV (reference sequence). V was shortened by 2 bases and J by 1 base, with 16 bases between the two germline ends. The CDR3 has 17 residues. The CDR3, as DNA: TGTGCCAGCAGTTTAGACTACAGGGAACTCGGCACAGATACGCAGTATTTT. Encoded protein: CASSLDYRELGTDTQYF.

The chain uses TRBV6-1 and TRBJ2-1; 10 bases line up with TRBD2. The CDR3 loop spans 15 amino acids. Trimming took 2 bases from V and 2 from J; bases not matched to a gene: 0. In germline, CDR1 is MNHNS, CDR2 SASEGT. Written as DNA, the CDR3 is TGTGCCAGCAGTGAACTAGCGGGAGCCTACAATGAGCAGTTCTTC. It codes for CASSELAGAYNEQFF.

The CDR3, as DNA: TGTGCCAGCAGTACCATTGGACAGGGGGCGAGTGTTGAAGCTTTCTTT. Its translation: CASSTIGQGASVEAFF. V gene TRBV28 combines with J gene TRBJ1-1; 11 bases are a match to TRBD1. The germline V gene has CDR1 MDHEN and CDR2 SYDVKM. The V and J ends lost 5 bases and 7 bases, in that order; junction bases with no gene match: 12. CDR3 length: 16 residues.

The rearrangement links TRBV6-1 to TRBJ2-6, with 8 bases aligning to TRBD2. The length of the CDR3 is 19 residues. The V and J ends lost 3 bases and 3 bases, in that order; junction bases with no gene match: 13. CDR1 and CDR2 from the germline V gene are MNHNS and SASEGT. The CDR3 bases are TGTGCCAGCAGTGAGGACCTACCGGGACTAGTGGTTGGGGCCAACGTCCTGACTTTC. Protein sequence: CASSEDLPGLVVGANVLTF.

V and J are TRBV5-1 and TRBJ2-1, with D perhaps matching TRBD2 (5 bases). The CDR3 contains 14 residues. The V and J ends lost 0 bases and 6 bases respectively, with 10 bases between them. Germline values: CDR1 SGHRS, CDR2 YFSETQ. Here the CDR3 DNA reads TGCGCCAGCAGCTTGGCCGGGGAAGGCAATGAGCAGTTCTTC. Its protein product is CASSLAGEGNEQFF.

CDR3 loop: CASSLGGRHVSYGYTF. CDR3 DNA sequence: TGTGCCAGCAGCTTAGGAGGGAGGCACGTCTCCTATGGCTACACCTTC. The chain joins TRBV11-3 to TRBJ1-2, with D hard to call. The CDR3 runs to 16 residues. CDR1 SGHNT and CDR2 YENEEA come from the germline V gene. Trimming took 1 base from V and 4 from J, leaving 16 bases between them.

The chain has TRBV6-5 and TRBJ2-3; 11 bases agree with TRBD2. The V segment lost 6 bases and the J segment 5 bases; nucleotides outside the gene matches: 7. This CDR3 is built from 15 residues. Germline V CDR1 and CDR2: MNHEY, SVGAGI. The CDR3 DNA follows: TGTGCCAGCAGCCTTACTAGCGGGAGTGGAGATACGCAGTATTTT. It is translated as CASSLTSGSGDTQYF.

CDR3: CASSPTGVSYEQYF. CDR3 bases: TGCGCCAGCAGCCCTACAGGGGTTTCCTACGAGCAGTACTTC. The genes are TRBV4-1 and TRBJ2-7, with 7 bases aligning to TRBD1. In germline, CDR1 is MGHRA, CDR2 YSYEKL. CDR3 length equals 14 residues. V was pared by 4 bases and J by 1 base, with 4 bases of the junction left unmatched.

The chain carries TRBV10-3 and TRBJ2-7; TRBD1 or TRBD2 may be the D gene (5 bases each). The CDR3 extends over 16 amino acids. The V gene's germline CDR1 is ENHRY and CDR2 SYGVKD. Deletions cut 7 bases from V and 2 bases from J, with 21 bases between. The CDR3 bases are TGTGCCATCACCGCAACAGGAACCGCGGGTACCTACGAGCAGTACTTC. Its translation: CAITATGTAGTYEQYF.

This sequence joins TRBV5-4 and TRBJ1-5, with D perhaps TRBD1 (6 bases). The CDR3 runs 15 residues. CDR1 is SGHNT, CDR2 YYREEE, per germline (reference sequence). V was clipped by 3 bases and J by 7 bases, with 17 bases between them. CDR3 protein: CASSSYRGGRQPQHF. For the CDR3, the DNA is TGTGCCAGCAGCTCGTATAGGGGGGGCCGGCAGCCCCAGCATTTT. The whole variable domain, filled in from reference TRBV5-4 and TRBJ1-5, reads ETGVTQSPTHLIKTRGQQVTLRCSSQSGHNTVSWYQQALGQGPQFIFQYYREEENGRGNFPPRFSGLQFPNYSSELNVNALELDDSALYLCASSSYRGGRQPQHFGDGTRLSIL.

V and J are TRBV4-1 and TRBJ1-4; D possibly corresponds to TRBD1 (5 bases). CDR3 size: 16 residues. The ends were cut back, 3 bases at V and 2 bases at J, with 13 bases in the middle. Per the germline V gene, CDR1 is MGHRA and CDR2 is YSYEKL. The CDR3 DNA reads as TGCGCCAGCAGCCACTTCTTCGACAGTACTAATGAAAAACTGTTTTTT. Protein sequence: CASSHFFDSTNEKLFF.

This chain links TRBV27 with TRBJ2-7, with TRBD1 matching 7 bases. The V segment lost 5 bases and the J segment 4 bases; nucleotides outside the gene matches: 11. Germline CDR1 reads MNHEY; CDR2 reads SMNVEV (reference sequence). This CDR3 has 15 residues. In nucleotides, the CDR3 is TGTGCCAGCAGTGTAACCGGGACAGCTATTTACGAGCAGTACTTC. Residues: CASSVTGTAIYEQYF.

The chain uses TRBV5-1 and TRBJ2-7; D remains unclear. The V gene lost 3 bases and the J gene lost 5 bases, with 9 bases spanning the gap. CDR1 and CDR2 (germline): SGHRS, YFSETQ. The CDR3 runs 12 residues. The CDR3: CASSSDANEQYF. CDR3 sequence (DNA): TGCGCCAGCAGCTCAGACGCGAACGAGCAGTACTTC. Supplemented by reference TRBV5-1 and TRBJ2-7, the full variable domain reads KAGVTQTPRYLIKTRGQQVTLSCSPISGHRSVSWYQQTPGQGLQFLFEYFSETQRNKGNFPGRFSGRQFSNSRSEMNVSTLELGDSALYLCASSSDANEQYFGPGTRLTVT.

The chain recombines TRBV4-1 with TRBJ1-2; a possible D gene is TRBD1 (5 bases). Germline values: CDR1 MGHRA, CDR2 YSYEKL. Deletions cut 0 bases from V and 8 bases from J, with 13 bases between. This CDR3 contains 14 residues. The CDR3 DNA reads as TGCGCCAGCAGCCAAGAACAGGACCGAGTGGGCTACACCTTC. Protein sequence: CASSQEQDRVGYTF.

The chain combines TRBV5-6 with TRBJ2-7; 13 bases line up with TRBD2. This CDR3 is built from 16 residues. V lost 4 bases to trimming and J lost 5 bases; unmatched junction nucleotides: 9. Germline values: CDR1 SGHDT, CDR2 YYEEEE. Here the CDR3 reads CASSGVTSGRLNEQYF. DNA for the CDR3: TGTGCCAGCAGCGGGGTGACTAGCGGGAGGCTCAACGAGCAGTACTTC.

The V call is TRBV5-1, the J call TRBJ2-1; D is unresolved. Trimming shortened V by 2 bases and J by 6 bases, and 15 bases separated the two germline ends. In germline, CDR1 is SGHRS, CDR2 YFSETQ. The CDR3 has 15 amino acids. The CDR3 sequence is CASSFRPREVNEQFF. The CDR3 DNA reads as TGCGCCAGCAGCTTCAGACCCCGAGAGGTCAATGAGCAGTTCTTC.

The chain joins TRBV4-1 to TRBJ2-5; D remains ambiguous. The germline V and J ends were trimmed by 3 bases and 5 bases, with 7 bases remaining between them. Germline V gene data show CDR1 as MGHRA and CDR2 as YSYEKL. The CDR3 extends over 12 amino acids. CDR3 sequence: CASSHRLETQYF. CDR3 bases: TGCGCCAGCAGCCATCGTCTTGAGACCCAGTACTTC.

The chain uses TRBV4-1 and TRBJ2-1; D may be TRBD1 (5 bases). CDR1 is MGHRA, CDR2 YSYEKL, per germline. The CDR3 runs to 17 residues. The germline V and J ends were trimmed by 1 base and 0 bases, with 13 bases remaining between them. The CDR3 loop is CASSQVVQGSSYNEQFF. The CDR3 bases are TGCGCCAGCAGCCAAGTCGTGCAGGGAAGCTCCTACAATGAGCAGTTCTTC.

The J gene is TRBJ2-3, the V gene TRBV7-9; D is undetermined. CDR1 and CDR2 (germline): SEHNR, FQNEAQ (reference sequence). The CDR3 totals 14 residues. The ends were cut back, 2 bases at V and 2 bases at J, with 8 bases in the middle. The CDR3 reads CASSLSRLTDTQYF. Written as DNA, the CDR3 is TGTGCCAGCAGCTTATCGCGGCTCACAGATACGCAGTATTTT.

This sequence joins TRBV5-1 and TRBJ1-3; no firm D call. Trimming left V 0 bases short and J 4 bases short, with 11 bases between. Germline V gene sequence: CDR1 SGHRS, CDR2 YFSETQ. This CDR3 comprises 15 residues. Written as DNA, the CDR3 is TGCGCCAGCAGCTTGGGTACAGACACCGGAAACACCATATATTTT. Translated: CASSLGTDTGNTIYF.

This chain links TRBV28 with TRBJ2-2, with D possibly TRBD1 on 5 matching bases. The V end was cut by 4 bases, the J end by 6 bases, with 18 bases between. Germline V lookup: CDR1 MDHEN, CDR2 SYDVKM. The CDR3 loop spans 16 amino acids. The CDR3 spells CASSSTEIMGPGELFF. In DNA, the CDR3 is TGTGCCAGCAGTTCAACAGAAATCATGGGGCCCGGGGAGCTGTTTTTT.

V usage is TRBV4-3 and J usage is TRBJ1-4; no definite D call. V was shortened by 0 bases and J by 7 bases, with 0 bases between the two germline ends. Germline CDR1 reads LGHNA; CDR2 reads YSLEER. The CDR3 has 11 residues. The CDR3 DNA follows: TGCGCCAGCAGCCAAGATGAAAAACTGTTTTTT. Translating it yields CASSQDEKLFF.

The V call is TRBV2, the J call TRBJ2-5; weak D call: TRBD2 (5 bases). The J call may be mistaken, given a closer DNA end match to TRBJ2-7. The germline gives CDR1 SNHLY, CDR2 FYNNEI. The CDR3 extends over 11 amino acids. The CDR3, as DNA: TGTGCCAGCAGTGGGGAGAACGAGCAGTACTTC. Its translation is CASSGENEQYF.

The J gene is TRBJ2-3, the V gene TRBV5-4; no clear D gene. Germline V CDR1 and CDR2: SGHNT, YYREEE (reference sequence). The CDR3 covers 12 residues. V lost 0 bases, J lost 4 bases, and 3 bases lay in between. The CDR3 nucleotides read TGTGCCAGCAGCTTGGGGGCAGATACGCAGTATTTT. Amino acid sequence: CASSLGADTQYF.

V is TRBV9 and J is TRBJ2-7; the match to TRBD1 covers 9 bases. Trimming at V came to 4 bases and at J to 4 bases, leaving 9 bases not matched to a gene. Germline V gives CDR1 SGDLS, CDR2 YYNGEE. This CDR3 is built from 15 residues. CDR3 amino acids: CASSSGTGPVYEQYF. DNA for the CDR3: TGTGCCAGCAGCTCCGGGACAGGGCCCGTTTACGAGCAGTACTTC.

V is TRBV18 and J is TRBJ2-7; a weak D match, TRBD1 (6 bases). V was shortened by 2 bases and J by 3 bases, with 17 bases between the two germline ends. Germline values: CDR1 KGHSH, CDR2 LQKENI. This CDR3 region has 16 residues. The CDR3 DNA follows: TGTGCCAGCTCACCAAAAACACAGGGAGTGGTCTACGAGCAGTACTTC. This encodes CASSPKTQGVVYEQYF.

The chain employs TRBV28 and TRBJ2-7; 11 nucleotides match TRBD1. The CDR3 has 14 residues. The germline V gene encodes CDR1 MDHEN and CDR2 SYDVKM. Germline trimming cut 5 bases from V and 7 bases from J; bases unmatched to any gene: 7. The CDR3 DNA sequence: TGTGCCAGCAGTGAGGACAGGGGGCAGGGAGAGCAGTACTTC. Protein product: CASSEDRGQGEQYF.

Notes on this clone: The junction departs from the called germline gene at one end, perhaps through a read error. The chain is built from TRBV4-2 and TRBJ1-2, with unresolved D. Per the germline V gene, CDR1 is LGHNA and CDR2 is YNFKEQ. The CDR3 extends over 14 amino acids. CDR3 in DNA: TGTGCCAGCACCCAAGATCACTTTAACTATGGCTACACCTTC. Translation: CASTQDHFNYGYTF.

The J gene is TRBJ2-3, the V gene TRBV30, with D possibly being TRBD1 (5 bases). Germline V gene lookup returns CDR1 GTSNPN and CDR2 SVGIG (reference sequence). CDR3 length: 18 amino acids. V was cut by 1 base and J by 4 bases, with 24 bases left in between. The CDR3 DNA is TGTGCCTGGAGTGGTTTCAACCCCCAGGGATTTCTATCAGATACGCAGTATTTT. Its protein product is CAWSGFNPQGFLSDTQYF.

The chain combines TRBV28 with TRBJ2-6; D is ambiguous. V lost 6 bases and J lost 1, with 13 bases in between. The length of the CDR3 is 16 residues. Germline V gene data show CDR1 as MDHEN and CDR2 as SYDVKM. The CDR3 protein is CASSPISASGANVLTF. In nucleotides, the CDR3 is TGTGCCAGCAGCCCAATTTCAGCGTCTGGGGCCAACGTCCTGACTTTC.

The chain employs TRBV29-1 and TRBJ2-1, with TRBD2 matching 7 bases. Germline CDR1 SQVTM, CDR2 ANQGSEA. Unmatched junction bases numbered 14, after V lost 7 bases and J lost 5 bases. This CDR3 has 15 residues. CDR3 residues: CSAPGLPGGNNEQFF. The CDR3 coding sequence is TGCAGCGCGCCGGGACTCCCGGGGGGTAACAATGAGCAGTTCTTC.